Below, 6 T cell receptor beta chains from the same sample are listed, as sequenced in a study of identical twins. TCRdb redid the calling of the 5' RACE reads with MiXCR, one entry per CDR3 protein. The sample shows about 730,000 distinct CDR3 sequences, less than 25% of them seen only once. This sample was shared with a second study, whose subject was T cells expressing NK-cell markers.

The sequenced material came from PBMCs. The receptors originated from a woman between 18 and 30 years old in good health.

The chain links TRBV7-9 to TRBJ1-1; TRBD1 matches 7 bases. CDR1 and CDR2 (germline): SEHNR, FQNEAQ (reference sequence). The V and J ends lost 5 bases and 3 bases, in that order; junction bases with no gene match: 9. The CDR3 spans 15 residues. The CDR3 is CASSTGDGRDTEAFF. Here the CDR3 DNA reads TGTGCCAGCAGCACAGGGGACGGCAGGGACACTGAAGCTTTCTTT.

This clonotype was seen repeatedly, ten times or more. This chain joins TRBV20-1 and TRBJ2-1; 12 bases align to TRBD2. The length of the CDR3 is 15 residues. The J segment lost 7 bases and the V segment lost 6 bases, leaving 10 bases of the junction unmatched. Germline V gives CDR1 DFQATT, CDR2 SNEGSKA (reference sequence). CDR3 sequence reads: CSANPSGRARNEQFF. The CDR3, as DNA: TGCAGTGCCAACCCTAGCGGGAGGGCCCGGAATGAGCAGTTCTTC.

This clonotype has ten or more counts. The chain joins TRBV27 to TRBJ2-1, with D possibly matching TRBD1 (6 bases). CDR1 MNHEY and CDR2 SMNVEV come from the germline V gene (reference sequence). The CDR3 has 17 amino acids. Between the trimmed V and J ends, which lost 5 bases and 5 bases, there was a span of 22 bases. CDR3 loop: CASSPKNTGSLNNEQFF. DNA for the CDR3: TGTGCCAGCAGTCCCAAAAACACAGGGTCACTAAACAATGAGCAGTTCTTC.

This clonotype was picked up a small number of times. The V gene is TRBV12-3 or TRBV12-4, the J gene TRBJ2-1; TRBD2 is a possible D gene (5 bases). This CDR3 region has 13 residues. Trimming removed 0 bases at V and 8 bases at J, with 8 bases between. CDR3 sequence (DNA): TGTGCCAGCAGTTTAGCGCGGGTCGATGAGCAGTTCTTC. Amino acids: CASSLARVDEQFF.

J is TRBJ1-5 and V is TRBV20-1; perhaps TRBD1 as D (6 bases). The germline V and J ends were trimmed by 0 bases and 6 bases, with 9 bases remaining between them. This CDR3 region has 13 residues. Per germline, CDR1 DFQATT and CDR2 SNEGSKA (reference sequence). The CDR3 DNA sequence: TGCAGTGCTAGAGACAGGGGAATTCAGCCCCAGCATTTT. It encodes CSARDRGIQPQHF.

This clonotype appeared a few times. The DNA of the CDR3 is TGTGCCAGCGCCGGGACAGGGAACAATCAGCCCCAGCATTTT. It codes for CASAGTGNNQPQHF. The chain combines TRBV10-3 with TRBJ1-5; 9 bases are a match to TRBD1. This CDR3 has 14 amino acids. Trimming at V came to 10 bases and at J to 3 bases, leaving 7 bases not matched to a gene. Germline V gene sequence: CDR1 ENHRY, CDR2 SYGVKD.